This T cell receptor beta chain is drawn from a study of regulatory T cells in long-lasting Graves disease (TCRdb year 2021). In terms of the full investigation: In the newly diagnosed Graves' disease group, patients had been taking antithyroid drugs for less than 3 months. The study was registered as a clinical trial and conducted in China. A total of roughly 35 samples underwent TCR sequencing: some 13 from persistent and roughly 20 from newly diagnosed Graves' disease patients. Peripheral blood TCR sequencing and RNA sequencing compared persistent Graves' disease patients with newly diagnosed Graves' disease patients. Summary of the overall study and its limitations: Only the TCR beta chain was sequenced and analyzed. Compared with newly diagnosed patients, patients with persistent Graves' disease had lower TCR Shannon entropy and fewer highly expanded clones, which suggests clonal expansion. The authors acknowledged the small sample size as a limitation that may reduce accuracy. The study examined only peripheral blood because the primary lesion, thyroid tissue, could not be accessed. A larger number of public clonotypes was shared among persistent patients (2,741) than among newly diagnosed patients (around 970). TRBV28, TRBJ1-2 and TRBJ2-5 were preferentially used in persistent disease, while TRBV20-1 and TRBJ2-1 were favored in newly diagnosed disease.

Read against the paper, the sample's time point label means: newly diagnosed GD, antithyroid drugs for less than 3 months. For both TCR sequencing and RNA sequencing, RNA was extracted from PBMCs in TRIzol. Graves' disease was diagnosed according to American Thyroid Association guidelines. Patients were recruited from an endocrinology department in Xi'an, China. From each patient, roughly 9 milliliters of peripheral blood was collected into an EDTA anticoagulant tube. Ficoll Paque Plus density gradient separation was used to isolate PBMCs, and no further T cell sorting was performed. An Agilent 2100 Bioanalyzer and agarose gel were used to check RNA quality, and a NanoDrop 2000 was used to measure RNA concentration. Library preparation employed multiplex PCR. This sample was sequenced with an Illumina HiSeq 4000. iRepertoire HTBI primers and Arm-PCR amplification of CDR3 regions were used to construct TCR beta libraries. PCR products were gel purified before sequencing. As for the authors' bioinformatics: Across samples, roughly 60 TRBV and roughly 15 TRBJ segments were identified and used for gene usage analysis of CDR3 amino acid clonotypes. Filtered high-quality paired reads were merged into contigs using COPE and FqMerger. Contigs were aligned with BLAST to IMGT TRBV, TRBD and TRBJ reference genes, and CDR3 was defined per IMGT. Clonotypes above 0.1% frequency were classified as highly expanded clones. Shannon entropy was used to measure repertoire diversity, and the Gini coefficient was used to measure V-J evenness. A clonotype was considered public if more than one individual shared it. TCRdb passed the public sequencing reads through fastp at Q25 and MiXCR, retaining productive beta sequences. One record per CDR3 amino acid sequence lists the most common genes and DNA. Clone size and V and J calls follow TCRdb, not the original study. The sample contains about 470,000 distinct CDR3 sequences, 15% of them found a single time. The leading ten clones occupy approximately 16% of the sample.

V loses 1 base, J loses 5 bases, and the germline ends lie 17 bases apart. The CDR3 numbers 15 residues from cysteine through phenylalanine. The retained sequence is limited to the CDR3, 45 bases, with the frame set at the first base. Taken from the germline V gene (reference sequence), the CDR1 and CDR2 loops are DFQATT and SNEGSKA. This clonotype was picked up many times. The clone's antigen remains unknown. No base-level quality is on record; no much larger clone is a single base apart. In addition, the sample was reused for a study of T cells in Graves' hyperthyroidism and ophthalmopathy. From that second study: Stable Graves' hyperthyroidism was defined as the absence of progression to ophthalmopathy over 18 months of follow-up. The hyperthyroidism patients were between 18 and 65 years old and newly diagnosed, with a disease duration of less than 2 months. Any patient with an uncontrolled infection, another autoimmune disease, pregnancy or lactation was excluded. Clinical symptoms, serum thyroxine and TRAb, thyroid ultrasound, and orbital computed tomography formed the basis for the diagnoses. The first round of RT-PCR for the TCR CDR3 was performed with the HTBI primer set and the Qiagen OneStep RT-PCR kit. Most expanded thyroid clonotypes (frequency above 0.001) were also detected in blood, suggesting blood repertoires may reflect thyroid immune responses. Ophthalmopathy was separated from stable hyperthyroidism by a 13 V-J signature model, with approximately 86% sensitivity and about 81% specificity obtained in cross-validation and 80%/75% obtained in testing. During validation, the model predicted progression to ophthalmopathy a median of roughly 7.1 months ahead of onset, with more than 60% sensitivity and around 73% specificity. A discovery cohort of about a hundred patients, roughly 45 with Graves' ophthalmopathy and 55 to 60 with stable Graves' hyperthyroidism, was used to find distinguishing TCR V-J signatures. Prospective prediction of ophthalmopathy was tested in an independent validation cohort of fewer than 20 hyperthyroidism patients and some 17 patients who later progressed to ophthalmopathy. The 90 to 100 discovery patients were randomly divided into training and test sets at a 7:3 ratio. In roughly six Graves' hyperthyroidism patients, the study also compared T-cell repertoires from thyroid tissue with T-cell repertoires from blood. After sampling, hyperthyroidism patients received methimazole starting at 30 mg daily, and ophthalmopathy patients received high-dose intravenous methylprednisolone. A second multiplex PCR round built the libraries, followed by size selection and purification. Paired-end sequencing of the libraries was performed with 100 bp reads on an Illumina HiSeq2000. Raw data were processed with SOAPnuke, discarding reads with adapters, uncalled bases, mean Phred below 15, or no exact constant-primer or identifier match. COPE v1.2.5 was used to merge high-quality paired reads, and clonotypes were defined as unique nucleotide sequences. MiTCR v1.1 was used to align the clonotypes against IMGT TRBV, TRBD and TRBJ reference segments. The analysis included only V-J combinations with a frequency above 0.0001, which together covered roughly 99% of the repertoires. The TCS score was defined as F50 (clonal expansion) divided by E x V (chaos), with BLOSUM62-based TCRdist calculated between CDR3 peptides within each V-J. Welch's t-statistics and random forest reduced some 510 V-J features to 10 to 15, which were used in a naive Bayes classifier (R e1071). Sample size was not statistically predetermined, and investigators were not blinded to group allocation. TCR Vbeta CDR3 sequencing of 135 peripheral blood samples (43 ophthalmopathy, about 74 hyperthyroidism and approximately 17 progressor patients) is reported in the paper.

The rearranged segments are TRBV20-1 and TRBJ2-5; the D gene is possibly TRBD1 or TRBD2, with 6 bases matching each. The material was peripheral blood mononuclear cells (PBMCs), obtained at new diagnosis, from a patient treated with antithyroid drugs. This clonotype originated in a woman aged 25 to 45 with Graves disease. Donor details come from another sample of the same person, matched by shared clones. The DNA is as follows: TGCAGTGCTAGAGGAGGGGGGAGTATTAAGGAGACCCAGTACTTC. Translated, this is CSARGGGSIKETQYF.